The rows below give T cell receptor beta chains drawn from one sample of a study of CD8+ T cells in alopecia areata. The method was immunoSEQ multiplex PCR; TCRdb's version includes in-frame clones alone and lacks a portion of them. The profile shows about 210,000 clones, 66% of them singletons. The sequencing used CD4+ T cells sorted from blood, collected at week 44, from a patient treated with tofacitinib. These receptors were obtained from a human donor with alopecia areata. Each CDR3 is given with its conserved first and last residue. The D gene is left open where the match is weak. Clone size is not always given. Where it is, it says once, few, many or a class for expanded clones.

D gene: NA; J gene: TRBJ1-2; clone size: NA; V gene: TRBV2; CDR3 length: 13; CDR3 protein: CASSQGFGYGYTF; CDR3 DNA: TGTGCCAGCAGCCAGGGGTTTGGCTATGGCTACACCTTC
D gene: NA; J gene: TRBJ1-2; clone size: NA; V gene: TRBV23-1; CDR3 length: 12; CDR3 protein: CATGRGEGGYTF; CDR3 DNA: TGCGCCACGGGGAGAGGGGAAGGCGGCTACACCTTC
D gene: NA; J gene: TRBJ2-5; clone size: NA; V gene: TRBV6-1; CDR3 length: 13; CDR3 protein: CASSDLNSGTQYF; CDR3 DNA: TGTGCCAGCAGTGACCTCAACTCTGGGACCCAGTACTTC
D gene: NA; J gene: TRBJ2-7; clone size: many; V gene: TRBV6-1; CDR3 length: 15; CDR3 protein: CASSEALRQDYEQYF; CDR3 DNA: TGTGCCAGCAGTGAAGCGCTTCGACAGGACTACGAGCAGTACTTC
D gene: NA; J gene: TRBJ2-7; clone size: NA; V gene: TRBV4-2; CDR3 length: 16; CDR3 protein: CASSQEGYSASDEQYF; CDR3 DNA: TGTGCCAGCAGCCAAGAGGGCTACTCTGCCTCCGACGAGCAGTACTTC
D gene: NA; J gene: TRBJ2-4; clone size: NA; V gene: TRBV11-3; CDR3 length: 14; CDR3 protein: CASSLGQHKNIQYF; CDR3 DNA: TGTGCCAGCAGCTTAGGCCAGCACAAAAACATTCAGTACTTC
D gene: NA; J gene: TRBJ1-1; clone size: NA; V gene: TRBV7-9; CDR3 length: 14; CDR3 protein: CASSLLQGNTEAFF; CDR3 DNA: TGTGCCAGCAGCCTACTTCAGGGTAACACTGAAGCTTTCTTT
D gene: NA; J gene: TRBJ1-2; clone size: NA; V gene: TRBV18; CDR3 length: 16; CDR3 protein: CASSPAEGLGHYGYTF; CDR3 DNA: TGTGCCAGCTCACCCGCCGAAGGCCTAGGACACTATGGCTACACCTTC
D gene: TRBD2; J gene: TRBJ2-2; clone size: NA; V gene: TRBV28; CDR3 length: 16; CDR3 protein: CASSPTSGVKTGELFF; CDR3 DNA: TGTGCCAGCAGTCCCACTAGCGGGGTTAAGACCGGGGAGCTGTTTTTT
D gene: NA; J gene: TRBJ1-1; clone size: once; V gene: TRBV29-1; CDR3 length: 13; CDR3 protein: CSVRQRMNTEAFF; CDR3 DNA: TGCAGCGTTAGACAGAGAATGAACACTGAAGCTTTCTTT
D gene: TRBD1; J gene: TRBJ1-1; clone size: few; V gene: TRBV6-5; CDR3 length: 15; CDR3 protein: CASSFTQGASTEAFF; CDR3 DNA: TGTGCCAGCAGTTTCACCCAGGGGGCGAGCACTGAAGCTTTCTTT
D gene: NA; J gene: TRBJ2-1; clone size: NA; V gene: TRBV25-1; CDR3 length: 11; CDR3 protein: CASTGNNEQFF; CDR3 DNA: TGTGCCAGCACCGGGAACAATGAGCAGTTCTTC
D gene: NA; J gene: TRBJ2-5; clone size: NA; V gene: TRBV29-1; CDR3 length: 14; CDR3 protein: CSVDWQGKIETQYF; CDR3 DNA: TGCAGCGTTGACTGGCAGGGCAAAATAGAGACCCAGTACTTC
D gene: NA; J gene: TRBJ1-6; clone size: NA; V gene: TRBV2; CDR3 length: 14; CDR3 protein: CASSVIGVRSPLHF; CDR3 DNA: TGTGCCAGCAGTGTTATCGGGGTGCGCTCACCCCTCCACTTT
D gene: TRBD1; J gene: TRBJ1-5; clone size: once; V gene: TRBV18; CDR3 length: 15; CDR3 protein: CASSWTGYNNQPQHF; CDR3 DNA: TGTGCCAGCTCATGGACAGGGTACAACAATCAGCCCCAGCATTTT
D gene: NA; J gene: TRBJ2-2; clone size: NA; V gene: TRBV29-1; CDR3 length: 13; CDR3 protein: CSVEDRRAGELFF; CDR3 DNA: TGCAGCGTTGAAGATCGTCGAGCCGGGGAGCTGTTTTTT